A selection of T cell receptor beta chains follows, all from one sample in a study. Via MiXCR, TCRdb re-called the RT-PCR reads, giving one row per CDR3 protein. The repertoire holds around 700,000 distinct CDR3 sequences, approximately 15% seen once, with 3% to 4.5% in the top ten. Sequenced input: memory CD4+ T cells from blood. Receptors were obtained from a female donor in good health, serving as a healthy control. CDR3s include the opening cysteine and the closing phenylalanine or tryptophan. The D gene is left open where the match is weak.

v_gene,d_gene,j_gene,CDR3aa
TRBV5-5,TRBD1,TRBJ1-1,CASRLDTGGLNTEAFF
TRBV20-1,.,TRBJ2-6,CSARGQQNSGANVLTF
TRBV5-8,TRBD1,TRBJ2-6,CASSLGQSSSGANVLTF
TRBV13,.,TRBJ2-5,CASSPGGTLQETQYF
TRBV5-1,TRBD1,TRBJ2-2,CASSPTWDSNTGELFF
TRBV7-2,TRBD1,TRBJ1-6,CASSRDRGGVNNSPLHF
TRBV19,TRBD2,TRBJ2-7,CASSSKREYPYEQYF
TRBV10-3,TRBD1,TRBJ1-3,CAGHPGGPGNTIYF
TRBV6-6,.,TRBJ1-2,CATWGEGLALGGYTF
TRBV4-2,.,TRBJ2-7,CASSRSSGPNSYEQYF
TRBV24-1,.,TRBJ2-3,CATSDQGGRPTDTQYF
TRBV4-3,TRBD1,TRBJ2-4,CASSQEVSGTGGLKNIQYF
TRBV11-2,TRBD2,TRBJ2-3,CASSLGGSGRWDTQYF
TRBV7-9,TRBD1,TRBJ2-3,CASSPGRGTGGEDTQYF
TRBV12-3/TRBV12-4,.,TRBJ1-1,CASSTKRRAFF
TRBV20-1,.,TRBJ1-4,CSARRRGEYEKLFF
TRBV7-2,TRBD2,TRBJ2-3,CASSLAGAGPTDTQYF
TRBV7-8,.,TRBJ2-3,CASSMQGGVPTDTQYF
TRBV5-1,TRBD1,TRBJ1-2,CASSRTGSNGYTF
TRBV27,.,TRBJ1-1,CASSFRVPGAQNTEAFF
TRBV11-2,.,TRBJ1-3,CASSQTWGPGNTIYF
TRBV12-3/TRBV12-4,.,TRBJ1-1,CASSVRDNWGTEAFF
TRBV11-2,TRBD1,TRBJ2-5,CASSPNRGGYQETQYF
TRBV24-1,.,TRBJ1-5,CATSDGPDNQPQHF
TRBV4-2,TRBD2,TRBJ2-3,CASSPLTSGLITDTQYF
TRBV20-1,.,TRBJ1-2,CSASSAGTYGYTF
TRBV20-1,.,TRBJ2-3,CSARPDTQYF
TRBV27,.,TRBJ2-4,CASSHQGNIQYF
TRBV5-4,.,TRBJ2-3,CASSKFSPSSGPSTDTQYF
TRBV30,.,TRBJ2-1,CACPGTYNEQFF
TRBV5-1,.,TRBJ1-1,CASSVNRVEAFF
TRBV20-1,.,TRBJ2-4,CSASLVRAENIQYF
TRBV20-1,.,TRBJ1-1,CSARGAPNTEAFF
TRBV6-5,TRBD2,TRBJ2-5,CASSYSGSGVQETQYF
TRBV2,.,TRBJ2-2,CATEDRGASGELFF
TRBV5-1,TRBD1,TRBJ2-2,CASSYTGTANTGELFF
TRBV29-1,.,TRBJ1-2,CSVGPARDGYTF